Below are 17 T cell receptor beta chains sequenced from a single sample in a study of blood T cells in healthy people across ages. Combining a sample-barcoded 5' primer with a J-beta primer mix, a second PCR ran for about 6 to 11 cycles. TCRdb ran MiXCR on the 5' RACE reads and lists one entry per CDR3 protein. Of roughly 1.9 million distinct CDR3 sequences in the sample, approximately 40% were seen once. Specimen: blood. All receptors come from a human donor in good health.

The chain joins TRBV20-1 to TRBJ2-5, with D possibly being TRBD1 or TRBD2 (5 bases each). The germline gives CDR1 DFQATT, CDR2 SNEGSKA (reference sequence). The length of the CDR3 is 14 residues. V gave up 3 bases and J gave up 9 bases, with 20 bases separating them. CDR3 sequence: CSARGGDPVGAQYF. CDR3 sequence (DNA): TGCAGTGCTAGGGGTGGGGACCCCGTGGGGGCCCAGTACTTC.

This chain links TRBV3-1 with TRBJ2-3; D unresolved. V dropped 3 bases and J dropped 2 bases, with 12 bases sitting between them. The germline V gene has CDR1 LGHDT and CDR2 YNNKEL (reference sequence). The CDR3 length is 15 residues. CDR3: CASSQILGPTDTQYF. The CDR3 DNA reads as TGTGCCAGCAGCCAGATTCTAGGCCCCACAGATACGCAGTATTTT.

V usage is TRBV10-3 and J usage is TRBJ2-7; 7 nucleotides line up with TRBD1. CDR3 length: 14 amino acids. Losses at the gene ends were 2 bases for V and 4 bases for J; bases not matched to a gene: 5. The germline V gene encodes CDR1 ENHRY and CDR2 SYGVKD. CDR3 sequence (DNA): TGTGCCATCAGTGAGGGGGACAGCTTATACGAGCAGTACTTC. Translation: CAISEGDSLYEQYF.

The CDR3 bases are TGTGCCACCAGACGGGACAGAGGAGAGACCCAGTACTTC. Translation: CATRRDRGETQYF. This rearrangement joins TRBV10-3 to TRBJ2-5; TRBD1 aligns across 7 bases. The germline V gene encodes CDR1 ENHRY and CDR2 SYGVKD. Germline trimming cut 10 bases from V and 4 bases from J; bases unmatched to any gene: 9. The length of the CDR3 is 13 residues.

The CDR3 bases are TGTGCCAGCAGCTTAGAGGGTCGGGGTAATTCACCCCTCCACTTT. It codes for CASSLEGRGNSPLHF. The gene calls are TRBV7-2 and TRBJ1-6, with no clear D. The CDR3 length is 15 residues. Trimming left V 1 base short and J 6 bases short, with 10 bases between. Germline CDR1 is SGHTA and CDR2 is FQGNSA. The variable domain in full, completed from reference TRBV7-2 and TRBJ1-6, reads GAGVSQSPSNKVTEKGKDVELRCDPISGHTALYWYRQSLGQGLEFLIYFQGNSAPDKSGLPSDRFSAERTGGSVSTLTIQRTQQEDSAVYLCASSLEGRGNSPLHFGNGTRLTVT.

This clonotype occurred a few times. The chain is built from TRBV5-5 and TRBJ1-2; the D gene is possibly TRBD1 (6 bases). There are 12 residues in the CDR3. V gave up 7 bases and J gave up 4 bases, with 11 bases separating them. Germline-derived CDR1 and CDR2 are SGHKS and YYEKEE (reference sequence). CDR3 loop: CASHRESYGYTF. The CDR3 DNA reads as TGTGCCAGCCACAGGGAGAGCTATGGCTACACCTTC.

The chain combines TRBV7-8 with TRBJ1-6, with no clear D. CDR3 length: 13 amino acids. The ends were cut back, 1 base at V and 14 bases at J, with 12 bases in the middle. The germline gives CDR1 SGHVS, CDR2 FQNEAQ. CDR3: CASSLDVGGTLHF. The CDR3 bases are TGTGCCAGCAGCTTAGACGTCGGAGGAACCCTCCACTTT.

The chain carries TRBV30 and TRBJ1-5, with a tentative D call TRBD1 (6 bases). Trimming removed 1 base from V and 3 bases from J, with 7 bases in between. This CDR3 comprises 13 residues. The V gene's germline CDR1 is GTSNPN and CDR2 SVGIG (reference sequence). The DNA of the CDR3 is TGTGCCTGGAGTGGGGACAACAATCAGCCCCAGCATTTT. Protein: CAWSGDNNQPQHF.

The gene calls are TRBV12-3 or TRBV12-4 and TRBJ2-4; D gene ambiguous. This CDR3 comprises 14 residues. Trimming removed 3 bases at V and 13 bases at J, with 19 bases between. The DNA of the CDR3 is TGTGCCAGCAGTTTTTCCTCTACCCCAGGTGAACAGTACTTC. Amino acids: CASSFSSTPGEQYF.

About this clonotype itself: A read error may explain this, as a much larger clone is one base away. The chain carries TRBV14 and TRBJ2-5, with 9 bases aligning to TRBD1. CDR3 length equals 14 residues. V shed 9 bases and J 11 bases; nucleotides not matched to a gene: 16. The germline gives CDR1 SGHDN, CDR2 FVKESK. CDR3 nucleotide sequence: TGTGCCAGAGAACAGGGGGCGCGATCCAATGAGCAGTACTTC. As protein: CAREQGARSNEQYF.

The V call is TRBV7-2, the J call TRBJ1-1; TRBD1 is a possible D gene (6 bases). CDR1 and CDR2 (germline): SGHTA, FQGNSA. The CDR3 length is 11 residues. With 4 bases removed from V and 10 bases from J, the gap between germline ends came to 10 bases. The DNA of the CDR3 is TGTGCCAGCAGCTCGGGGGCGCCAGCTTTCTTT. Encoded protein: CASSSGAPAFF.

This clonotype has at least ten counts. CDR3 residues: CASSFGQRYGYTF. CDR3 bases: TGTGCCAGCAGCTTCGGACAGCGCTATGGCTACACCTTC. The rearrangement uses TRBV12-3 or TRBV12-4 and TRBJ1-2, with D possibly being TRBD1 (6 bases). The CDR3 loop spans 13 amino acids. V lost 6 bases to trimming and J lost 4 bases, with 12 bases between them.

The J gene is TRBJ2-1, the V gene TRBV5-1, with TRBD2 identical over 8 bases. This CDR3 region has 16 residues. Unmatched junction bases numbered 7, after V lost 5 bases and J lost 0 bases. CDR1 and CDR2 (germline): SGHRS, YFSETQ. The CDR3 protein is CASRQLADYSYNEQFF. CDR3 nucleotides: TGCGCCAGCAGGCAACTAGCGGACTACTCCTACAATGAGCAGTTCTTC.

V is TRBV7-2 and J is TRBJ2-1; D not certain. The CDR3 covers 13 residues. The V gene's germline CDR1 is SGHTA and CDR2 FQGNSA. Trimming cost V 7 bases and J 2 bases, with 9 bases left between them. The CDR3 loop is CASTQLPYNEQFF. CDR3 DNA: TGTGCCAGCACCCAGCTGCCCTACAATGAGCAGTTCTTC.

The J gene is TRBJ2-7, the V gene TRBV6-2 or TRBV6-3; maybe TRBD2 (6 bases). CDR1 is MNHEY and CDR2 is SVGEGT in the germline V gene. CDR3 size: 15 residues. Between the trimmed V and J ends, which lost 2 bases and 3 bases, there was a span of 14 bases. The CDR3 loop is CASSYRGTLGYEQYF. CDR3 DNA sequence: TGTGCCAGCAGTTACCGTGGGACTTTAGGCTACGAGCAGTACTTC.

The chain is built from TRBV6-6 and TRBJ1-1; TRBD1 is a possible D gene (5 bases). V was trimmed by 3 bases and J by 5 bases, leaving 10 bases between them. Germline V CDR1 and CDR2: MNHNY, SVGAGI (reference sequence). The CDR3 totals 13 residues. The CDR3 DNA is TGTGCCAGCAGTTATGGAGGGGTTACTGAAGCTTTCTTT. This sequence encodes CASSYGGVTEAFF.

The V gene is TRBV7-8, the J gene TRBJ2-1; tentatively, D is TRBD2 (6 bases). CDR1 is SGHVS, CDR2 FQNEAQ, per germline. The CDR3 is 15 residues long. Trimming stripped 2 bases from V and 6 bases from J, with 14 bases between. Written as DNA, the CDR3 is TGTGCCAGCAGCTTATCGGGGGTGGTATTCAATGAGCAGTTCTTC. This encodes CASSLSGVVFNEQFF.